Presented here are 19 T cell receptor beta chains from one specimen sequenced in a study of T cell changes during pregnancy in multiple sclerosis. Measured with immunoSEQ multiplex PCR; TCRdb has only the in-frame clones, and not every one. Among tens of thousands of clones listed, just over 90% were seen once. The sequencing used peripheral blood, collected in the first trimester of pregnancy. The receptor source for this set is a female donor in good health, enrolled as a control in a pregnancy study.

This clone was detected once. V usage is TRBV27 and J usage is TRBJ1-1, with 7 bases matching TRBD1. The CDR3 has 13 amino acids. CDR1 is MNHEY and CDR2 is SMNVEV in the germline V gene (reference sequence). V lost 5 bases, J lost 2 bases, and 2 bases stayed unmatched. The CDR3 bases are TGTGCCAGCAGTCGGACAGGAAACACTGAAGCTTTCTTT. This sequence encodes CASSRTGNTEAFF.

The chain recombines TRBV6-1 with TRBJ2-3; TRBD1 matches 7 bases. This CDR3 contains 15 residues. The junction had 6 bases not matched to a gene; V was cut back by 1 base and J by 5 bases. The germline CDR1 and CDR2 sequences are MNHNS and SASEGT. CDR3 residues: CASSEGRGRKDTQYF. In nucleotides, the CDR3 is TGTGCCAGCAGTGAAGGTAGGGGGCGTAAAGATACGCAGTATTTT.

The J gene is TRBJ2-7, the V gene TRBV7-9, with 10 nucleotides matching TRBD1. Unmatched junction bases numbered 6, after V lost 4 bases and J lost 0 bases. This CDR3 spans 16 amino acids. The germline gives CDR1 SEHNR, CDR2 FQNEAQ (reference sequence). CDR3 region: CASSSPRTGGSYEQYF. The CDR3 DNA reads as TGTGCCAGCAGCTCTCCTAGGACAGGGGGCTCCTACGAGCAGTACTTC.

The CDR3 reads CASDAGNTEAFF. For the CDR3, the DNA is TGCGCCAGTGACGCAGGGAACACTGAAGCTTTCTTT. The gene calls are TRBV5-1 and TRBJ1-1; D remains unclear. Trimming took 8 bases from V and 1 from J, leaving 9 bases between them. This CDR3 comprises 12 residues. Germline V gene data show CDR1 as SGHRS and CDR2 as YFSETQ.

The chain joins TRBV5-4 to TRBJ2-2, with TRBD2 identical over 8 bases. The CDR3 totals 15 residues. J lost 7 bases, V lost 4 bases, and 9 bases had no gene match. CDR1 SGHNT and CDR2 YYREEE come from the germline V gene (reference sequence). The CDR3 DNA reads TGTGCCAGCAGCAAACCGGGACTAGAGAGCGGGGAGCTGTTTTTT. Protein sequence: CASSKPGLESGELFF. Full variable domain (rest looked up from reference TRBV5-4 and TRBJ2-2): ETGVTQSPTHLIKTRGQQVTLRCSSQSGHNTVSWYQQALGQGPQFIFQYYREEENGRGNFPPRFSGLQFPNYSSELNVNALELDDSALYLCASSKPGLESGELFFGEGSRLTVL.

This chain connects TRBV5-1 to TRBJ2-3; a possible D gene is TRBD1 (6 bases). CDR1 SGHRS and CDR2 YFSETQ come from the germline V gene. V was shortened by 2 bases and J by 2 bases, with 12 bases between the two germline ends. The CDR3 has 15 amino acids. This chain's CDR3 is CASSFRTDFTDTQYF. In DNA, the CDR3 is TGCGCCAGCAGCTTCAGGACAGACTTCACAGATACGCAGTATTTT.

V gene TRBV5-1 combines with J gene TRBJ1-1; D remains unclear. CDR3 size: 15 residues. V lost 4 bases, J lost 1 base, and 14 bases lay in between. Germline V CDR1 and CDR2: SGHRS, YFSETQ. The CDR3 DNA reads TGCGCCAGCAGCAGTGGCGGGAGTCGGAACACTGAAGCTTTCTTT. Its protein is CASSSGGSRNTEAFF.

The genes are TRBV5-1 and TRBJ2-5, with D possibly matching TRBD1 (5 bases). The CDR3 length is 17 residues. V lost 0 bases to trimming and J lost 2 bases, with 17 bases between them. CDR1 SGHRS and CDR2 YFSETQ come from the germline V gene. CDR3 sequence (DNA): TGCGCCAGCAGCTTGGCGGGTGGCAGGGTGGGACAAGAGACCCAGTACTTC. Protein: CASSLAGGRVGQETQYF.

This chain connects TRBV9 to TRBJ2-1; 9 bases map to TRBD2. Germline-derived CDR1 and CDR2 are SGDLS and YYNGEE. Trimming at V came to 2 bases and at J to 8 bases, leaving 5 bases not matched to a gene. This CDR3 is built from 14 residues. CDR3 sequence: CASSVGGGADEQFF. The CDR3 region has the DNA TGTGCCAGCAGCGTGGGCGGGGGGGCGGATGAGCAGTTCTTC. The whole variable domain, remainder taken from reference TRBV9 and TRBJ2-1, is DSGVTQTPKHLITATGQRVTLRCSPRSGDLSVYWYQQSLDQGLQFLIQYYNGEERAKGNILERFSAQQFPDLHSELNLSSLELGDSALYFCASSVGGGADEQFFGPGTRLTVL.

The chain employs TRBV27 and TRBJ2-4; 9 bases are shared with TRBD2. The CDR3 totals 17 residues. V trimming: 5 bases; J trimming: 1 base; junction bases outside the gene matches: 9. Germline V gene lookup returns CDR1 MNHEY and CDR2 SMNVEV (reference sequence). The CDR3 reads CASSPYSGSGAKNIQYF. CDR3 nucleotide sequence: TGTGCCAGCAGTCCCTATAGCGGGAGTGGCGCCAAAAACATTCAGTACTTC.

V gene TRBV4-1 combines with J gene TRBJ2-7; TRBD1 matches 7 bases. Germline CDR1 reads MGHRA; CDR2 reads YSYEKL. V dropped 6 bases and J dropped 0; count of bases not matched to a gene: 8. This CDR3 has 15 residues. CDR3 amino acids: CASSPPGQSSYEQYF. CDR3 in DNA: TGCGCCAGCAGTCCCCCGGGACAGTCCTCCTACGAGCAGTACTTC.

The chain links TRBV7-2 to TRBJ2-1, with TRBD2 matching over 10 bases. Germline values: CDR1 SGHTA, CDR2 FQGNSA. With V trimmed by 2 bases and J by 7 bases, 5 bases remained unmatched. This CDR3 contains 15 residues. CDR3 amino acids: CASSLSPSGGNEQFF. CDR3 nucleotide sequence: TGTGCCAGCAGCTTATCCCCTAGCGGGGGAAATGAGCAGTTCTTC.

This chain links TRBV6-6 with TRBJ2-2; 10 bases are shared with TRBD2. J lost 5 bases, V lost 0 bases, and 3 bases had no gene match. CDR1 and CDR2 (germline): MNHNY, SVGAGI (reference sequence). CDR3 length equals 16 residues. CDR3 loop: CASSYSRAGGTGELFF. In DNA, the CDR3 is TGTGCCAGCAGTTACTCGAGAGCGGGAGGGACCGGGGAGCTGTTTTTT.

The chain recombines TRBV4-2 with TRBJ2-2; D not resolved. Trimming pared 1 base from V and 1 base from J, leaving 7 bases between. Germline V gene data show CDR1 as LGHNA and CDR2 as YNFKEQ. The CDR3 spans 15 residues. CDR3 DNA: TGTGCCAGCAGCCAAGGTTCCCTGAACACCGGGGAGCTGTTTTTT. It encodes CASSQGSLNTGELFF.

J is TRBJ1-3 and V is TRBV5-6; D is perhaps TRBD1 (6 bases). Trimming cost V 4 bases and J 7 bases, with 24 bases left between them. CDR1 is SGHDT, CDR2 YYEEEE, per germline. The CDR3 contains 17 residues. CDR3 residues: CASSPGGGLSLGNTIYF. The CDR3 coding sequence is TGTGCCAGCAGCCCCGGCGGGGGGCTCTCTCTAGGGAACACCATATATTTT.

J is TRBJ1-4 and V is TRBV30; TRBD1 might be the D (5 bases). The V end lost 0 bases, the J end lost 11 bases, and 16 bases lay between the germline ends. CDR1 is GTSNPN and CDR2 is SVGIG in the germline V gene (reference sequence). The CDR3 has 14 residues. In DNA, the CDR3 is TGTGCCTGGAGTGTAGCGGGGGATAAGCTGAAACTGTTTTTT. Its protein product is CAWSVAGDKLKLFF.

V is TRBV6-6 and J is TRBJ1-1; 7 bases agree with TRBD1. The germline V gene encodes CDR1 MNHNY and CDR2 SVGAGI (reference sequence). The CDR3 is made up of 12 amino acids. V was clipped by 6 bases and J by 5 bases; unmatched bases: 3. The CDR3 region has the DNA TGTGCCAGCAGCCTCAGGGGGACTGAAGCTTTCTTT. Its protein product is CASSLRGTEAFF.

The chain recombines TRBV30 with TRBJ1-1, with D tentatively TRBD1 (5 bases). CDR1 is GTSNPN and CDR2 is SVGIG in the germline V gene (reference sequence). V lost 3 bases, J lost 5 bases, and 13 bases lay in between. This CDR3 is built from 13 residues. Here the CDR3 DNA reads TGTGCCTGGAGCTCTATGGGGCGGACTGAAGCTTTCTTT. Translation: CAWSSMGRTEAFF.

This chain links TRBV6-5 with TRBJ1-2; no definite D call. Trimming took 7 bases from V and 4 from J, leaving 19 bases between them. CDR1 MNHEY and CDR2 SVGAGI come from the germline V gene. The CDR3 loop spans 15 amino acids. CDR3 in amino acids: CASNKEGRTPYGYTF. The DNA of the CDR3 is TGTGCCAGCAATAAGGAGGGAAGGACTCCCTATGGCTACACCTTC.